A selection of T cell receptor beta chains follows, all from one sample in a study of blood T cell repertoires in COVID-19. Method: immunoSEQ multiplex PCR; TCRdb's copy keeps in-frame clones and lacks some. This repertoire shows around 280,000 clones, around nine tenths found once; its top ten account for about 11%. Sequenced input: peripheral blood. These receptors all stem from a woman younger than 45 with COVID-19, enrolled during active disease. Each CDR3 is given with its conserved first and last residue. Fields, in order: J gene, V gene, D gene, clone size, CDR3 protein, CDR3 DNA. A D gene is named only where the DNA matches it firmly. Expanded clones get a size class; other rows say once, few or many, or leave the size out.

TRBJ2-7 TRBV25-1 TRBD1 . CASGGQGAYEQYF TGTGCCAGCGGGGGACAGGGAGCCTACGAGCAGTACTTC
TRBJ2-2 TRBV30 . . CAWRGGDSLNTGELFF TGTGCCTGGAGAGGGGGAGACTCGCTGAACACCGGGGAGCTGTTTTTT
TRBJ2-7 TRBV10-2 TRBD2 . CASSDLASGTYEQYF TGCGCCAGCAGTGATTTAGCTAGCGGCACCTACGAGCAGTACTTC
TRBJ2-3 TRBV9 TRBD2 . CASSVATRGASGSSTDTQYF TGTGCCAGCAGCGTAGCTACGAGGGGGGCTAGCGGGAGTAGCACAGATACGCAGTATTTT
TRBJ2-1 TRBV2 TRBD2 . CASSERDPRGASGRAAVEQFF TGTGCCAGCAGTGAACGGGACCCCCGGGGAGCTAGCGGGAGGGCGGCGGTTGAGCAGTTCTTC
TRBJ1-2 TRBV25-1 . . CASRTGIYGYTF TGTGCCAGTCGAACAGGGATTTATGGCTACACCTTC
TRBJ1-4 TRBV7-9 . . CASSPVSGNNEKLFF TGTGCCAGCAGCCCAGTCTCGGGTAATAATGAAAAACTGTTTTTT
TRBJ2-2 TRBV19 . . CASSNQGNTGELFF TGTGCCAGTAGTAACCAGGGTAACACCGGGGAGCTGTTTTTT
TRBJ1-1 TRBV2 TRBD1 . CASRDRLMNTEAFF TGTGCCAGCCGGGACAGACTCATGAACACTGAAGCTTTCTTT
TRBJ2-2 TRBV9 . . CASSGPGQTNTGELFF TGTGCCAGCAGCGGCCCTGGGCAGACAAACACCGGGGAGCTGTTTTTT
TRBJ1-4 TRBV5-6 TRBD1 . CASSYSDRAETNEKLFF TGTGCCAGCAGCTACTCAGACAGGGCGGAAACTAATGAAAAACTGTTTTTT
TRBJ1-2 TRBV6-5 TRBD1 . CASSYSVGTGLQGYTF TGTGCCAGCAGTTACTCCGTAGGGACAGGGTTGCAGGGCTACACCTTC
TRBJ1-6 TRBV18 TRBD1 once CASSLRDRDSPLHF TGTGCCAGCTCACTCCGGGACAGAGATTCACCCCTCCACTTT
TRBJ1-3 TRBV30 . once CAWSVSGSFPGNTIYF TGTGCCTGGAGTGTATCAGGGTCGTTCCCTGGAAACACCATATATTTT
TRBJ2-5 TRBV3-1/TRBV3-2 . . CASSQDGRGRIETQYF TGTGCCAGCAGCCAAGATGGCAGGGGCAGAATAGAGACCCAGTACTTC
TRBJ2-7 TRBV27 . . CASSLFRNPSNEQYF TGTGCCAGCAGTTTATTTAGGAATCCTAGTAACGAGCAGTACTTC
TRBJ2-5 TRBV2 TRBD2 once CASNYAGGPETQYF TGTGCCAGCAATTACGCGGGAGGGCCGGAGACCCAGTACTTC
TRBJ2-2 TRBV7-9 . . CASSPGFANTGELFF TGTGCCAGCAGCCCAGGCTTCGCGAACACCGGGGAGCTGTTTTTT
TRBJ2-7 TRBV4-2 TRBD2 . CASSRGLAGGNGGEQYF TGTGCCAGCAGCAGGGGACTAGCGGGAGGTAACGGTGGCGAGCAGTACTTC
TRBJ2-7 TRBV6-5 TRBD1 . CASSYSGQGIYEQYF TGTGCCAGCAGTTACTCGGGACAGGGGATCTACGAGCAGTACTTC
TRBJ1-2 TRBV28 TRBD1 . CASSLGQGVYGYTF TGTGCCAGCAGTTTAGGACAGGGTGTCTATGGCTACACCTTC
TRBJ1-4 TRBV5-6 . . CASSLIPSATNEKLFF TGTGCCAGCAGCTTGATACCTTCAGCAACTAATGAAAAACTGTTTTTT
TRBJ1-2 TRBV19 TRBD1 . CASSPWTGGTYGYTF TGTGCCAGTAGTCCATGGACAGGGGGTACCTATGGCTACACCTTC
TRBJ1-2 TRBV19 TRBD1 . CASSPWTGRVYGYTF TGTGCCAGTAGTCCATGGACAGGAAGGGTCTATGGCTACACCTTC
TRBJ1-2 TRBV30 . . CAWSADRGYGYTF TGTGCCTGGAGCGCCGACAGAGGCTATGGCTACACCTTC
TRBJ1-4 TRBV5-6 . . CASSPQGDEKLFF TGTGCCAGCAGCCCGCAGGGCGATGAAAAACTGTTTTTT
TRBJ2-2 TRBV15 TRBD2 . CATSRRLAVTGELFF TGTGCCACCAGCAGGAGACTAGCGGTCACCGGGGAGCTGTTTTTT
TRBJ2-5 TRBV15 . once CATSADRQETQYF TGTGCCACCAGCGCCGACAGGCAAGAGACCCAGTACTTC
TRBJ2-2 TRBV6-5 . . CASRPGYGELFF TGTGCCAGCAGACCAGGGTACGGGGAGCTGTTTTTT
TRBJ2-2 TRBV7-9 . . CASSFGAKPGELFF TGTGCCAGCAGCTTTGGGGCCAAGCCCGGGGAGCTGTTTTTT
TRBJ1-2 TRBV7-9 . . CASSSGRGQIYGYTF TGTGCCAGCAGTTCAGGGAGAGGACAGATCTATGGCTACACCTTC
TRBJ2-5 TRBV7-9 . . CASSLTEAIGTQYF TGTGCCAGCAGCTTAACAGAAGCTATTGGGACCCAGTACTTC
TRBJ2-2 TRBV19 TRBD2 . CASSIQLAGVRTGELFF TGTGCCAGTAGTATTCAACTAGCGGGAGTTAGAACCGGGGAGCTGTTTTTT
TRBJ2-2 TRBV24-1 . few CATSELQGGTGELFF TGTGCCACCAGTGAGCTACAGGGTGGGACCGGGGAGCTGTTTTTT
TRBJ2-3 TRBV7-6 . . CASTLRSRAQDTQYF TGTGCCAGCACCTTAAGGTCCAGGGCCCAAGATACGCAGTATTTT